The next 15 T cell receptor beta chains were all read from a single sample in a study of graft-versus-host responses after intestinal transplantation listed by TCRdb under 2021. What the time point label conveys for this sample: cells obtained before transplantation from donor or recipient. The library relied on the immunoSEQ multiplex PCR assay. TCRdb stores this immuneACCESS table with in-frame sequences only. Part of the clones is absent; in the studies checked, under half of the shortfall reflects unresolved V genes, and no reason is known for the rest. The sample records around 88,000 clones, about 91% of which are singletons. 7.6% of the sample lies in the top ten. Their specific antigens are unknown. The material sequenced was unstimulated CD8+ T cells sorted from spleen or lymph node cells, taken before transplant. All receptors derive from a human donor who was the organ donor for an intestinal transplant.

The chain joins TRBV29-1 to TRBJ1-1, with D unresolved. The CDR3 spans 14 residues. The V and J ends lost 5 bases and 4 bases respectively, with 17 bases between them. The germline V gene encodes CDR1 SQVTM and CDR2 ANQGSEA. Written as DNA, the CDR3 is TGCAGCGTTTGGGCAGTCGGATTGGTCACTGAAGCTTTCTTT. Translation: CSVWAVGLVTEAFF.

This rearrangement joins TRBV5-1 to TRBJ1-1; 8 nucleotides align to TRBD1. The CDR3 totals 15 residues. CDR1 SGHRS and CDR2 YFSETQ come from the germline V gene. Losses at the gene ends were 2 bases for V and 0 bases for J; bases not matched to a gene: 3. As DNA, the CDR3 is TGCGCCAGCAGCTTCGGACAGGGCCTGAACACTGAAGCTTTCTTT. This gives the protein CASSFGQGLNTEAFF.

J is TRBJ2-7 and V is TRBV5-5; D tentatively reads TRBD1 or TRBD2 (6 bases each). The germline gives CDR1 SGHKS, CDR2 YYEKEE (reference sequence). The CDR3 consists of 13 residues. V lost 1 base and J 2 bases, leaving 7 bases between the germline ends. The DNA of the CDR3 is TGTGCCAGCAGCTTGAGGGGGGCCTACGAGCAGTACTTC. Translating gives CASSLRGAYEQYF.

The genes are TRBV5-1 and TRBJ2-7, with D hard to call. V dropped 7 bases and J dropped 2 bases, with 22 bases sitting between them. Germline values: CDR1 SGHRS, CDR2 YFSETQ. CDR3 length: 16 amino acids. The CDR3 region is CASGYGEVPVAYEQYF. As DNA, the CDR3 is TGCGCCAGCGGGTATGGAGAGGTCCCGGTGGCCTACGAGCAGTACTTC.

The CDR3 protein is CASSLGQRGEKLFF. CDR3 DNA: TGTGCCAGCAGCCTCGGACAGAGGGGTGAAAAACTGTTTTTT. The chain carries TRBV6-5 and TRBJ1-4; D perhaps matches TRBD1 (6 bases). CDR1 is MNHEY and CDR2 is SVGAGI in the germline V gene. Trimming shortened V by 6 bases and J by 7 bases, and 15 bases separated the two germline ends. This CDR3 region has 14 residues.

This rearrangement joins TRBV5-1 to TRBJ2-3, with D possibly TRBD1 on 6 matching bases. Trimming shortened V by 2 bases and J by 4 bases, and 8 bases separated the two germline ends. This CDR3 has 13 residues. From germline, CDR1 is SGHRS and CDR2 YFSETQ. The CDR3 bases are TGCGCCAGCAGCTTCGACAGGTCAGATACGCAGTATTTT. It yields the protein CASSFDRSDTQYF.

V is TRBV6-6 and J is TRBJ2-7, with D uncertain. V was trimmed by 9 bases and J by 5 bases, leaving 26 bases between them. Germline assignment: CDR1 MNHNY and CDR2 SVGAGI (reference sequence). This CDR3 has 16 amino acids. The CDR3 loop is CASPPHIRARKDEQYF. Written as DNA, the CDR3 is TGTGCCAGTCCACCCCATATTCGGGCTAGAAAGGACGAGCAGTACTTC.

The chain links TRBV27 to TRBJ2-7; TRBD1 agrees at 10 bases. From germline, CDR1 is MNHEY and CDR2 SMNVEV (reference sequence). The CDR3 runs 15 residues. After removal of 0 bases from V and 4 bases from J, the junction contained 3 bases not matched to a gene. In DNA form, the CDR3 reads TGTGCCAGCAGTTTATCGACAGGGGGCCGGTACGAGCAGTACTTC. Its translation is CASSLSTGGRYEQYF.

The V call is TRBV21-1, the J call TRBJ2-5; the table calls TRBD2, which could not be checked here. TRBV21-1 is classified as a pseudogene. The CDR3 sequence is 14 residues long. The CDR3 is CARGAHGGQETQYF. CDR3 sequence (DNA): TGTGCCCGGGGCGCCCACGGAGGGCAAGAGACCCAGTACTTC.

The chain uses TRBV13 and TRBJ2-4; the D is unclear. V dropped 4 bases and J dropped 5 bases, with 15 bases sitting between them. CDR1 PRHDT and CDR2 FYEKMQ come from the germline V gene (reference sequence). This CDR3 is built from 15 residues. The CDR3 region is CASSSEHSEQNIQYF. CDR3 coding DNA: TGTGCCAGCAGCTCCGAACACTCCGAACAAAACATTCAGTACTTC.

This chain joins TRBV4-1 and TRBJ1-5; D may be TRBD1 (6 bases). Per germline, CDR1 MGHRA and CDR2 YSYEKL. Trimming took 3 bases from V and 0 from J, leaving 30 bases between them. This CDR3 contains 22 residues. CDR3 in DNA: TGCGCCAGCAGCCACACGCTATGGACGTTGAGGGGGGATGGTGATAGCAATCAGCCCCAGCATTTT. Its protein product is CASSHTLWTLRGDGDSNQPQHF.

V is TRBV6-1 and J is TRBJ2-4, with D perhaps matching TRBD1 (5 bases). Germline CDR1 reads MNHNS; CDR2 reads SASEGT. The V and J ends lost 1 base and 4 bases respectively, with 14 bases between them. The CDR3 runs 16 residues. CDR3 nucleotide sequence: TGTGCCAGCAGTGAAGTTTGGATGACAGAAAAAAACATTCAGTACTTC. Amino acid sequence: CASSEVWMTEKNIQYF.

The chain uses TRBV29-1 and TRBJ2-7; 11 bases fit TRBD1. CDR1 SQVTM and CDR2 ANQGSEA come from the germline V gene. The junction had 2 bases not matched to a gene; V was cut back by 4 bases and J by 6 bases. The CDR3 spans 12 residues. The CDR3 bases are TGCAGCGTTGTAGGACAGGGGGCCGAGCAGTACTTC. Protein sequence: CSVVGQGAEQYF.

CDR3 nucleotides: TGCGCCAGCAGCTTGGGTTATGTCGGGGAGCTGTTTTTT. This gives the protein CASSLGYVGELFF. The gene calls are TRBV5-1 and TRBJ2-2; D ambiguous. The CDR3 sequence is 13 residues long. Germline V gene sequence: CDR1 SGHRS, CDR2 YFSETQ. V lost 0 bases and J lost 7, with 7 bases in between.

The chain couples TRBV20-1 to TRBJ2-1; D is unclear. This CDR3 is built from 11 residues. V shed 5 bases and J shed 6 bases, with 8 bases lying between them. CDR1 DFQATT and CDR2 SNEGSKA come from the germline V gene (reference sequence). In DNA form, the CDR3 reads TGCAGTGCTTTAGCAGTCAATGAGCAGTTCTTC. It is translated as CSALAVNEQFF.